This TCR beta chain was sequenced during a study of blood T cell repertoires in COVID-19. Study at large: Researchers got acute and convalescent COVID-19 samples from the United States, Italy and Spain. In each case, the material was cDNA or gDNA derived from T cells, B-cell-depleted T cells, or PBMCs.

As originally analysed: Amplifying reference gene primers gave estimates of nucleated cell counts. Libraries were prepared by immunoSEQ multiplex PCR; TCRdb keeps only in-frame clonotypes and omits some of them. The DNA gave D and trimming, while V, J and clone size come from that table. This table holds 150,000 or so clones, 91% found once. Sequenced: peripheral blood. The sequence derives from a man aged 45 to 65 with acute or convalescent COVID-19.

The CDR3 region is CASSQAQLRDNEQFF. CDR3 bases: TGCGCCAGCAGCCAGGCACAGTTGAGGGACAATGAGCAGTTCTTC. This chain uses TRBV4-1 with TRBJ2-1; TRBD2 is a possible D gene (5 bases). CDR3 length: 15 amino acids. Trimming cost V 3 bases and J 5 bases, with 14 bases left between them. Germline CDR1 is MGHRA and CDR2 is YSYEKL.